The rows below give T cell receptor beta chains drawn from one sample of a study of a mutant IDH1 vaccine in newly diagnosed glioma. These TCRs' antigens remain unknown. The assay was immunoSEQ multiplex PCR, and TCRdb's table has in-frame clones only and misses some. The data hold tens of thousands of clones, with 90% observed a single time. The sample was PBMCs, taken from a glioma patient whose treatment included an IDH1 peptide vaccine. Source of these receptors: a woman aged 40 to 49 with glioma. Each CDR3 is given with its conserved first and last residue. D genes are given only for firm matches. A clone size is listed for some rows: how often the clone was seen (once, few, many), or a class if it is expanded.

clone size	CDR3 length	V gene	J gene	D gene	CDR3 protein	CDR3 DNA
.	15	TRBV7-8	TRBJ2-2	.	CASSRAMGDTGELFF	TGTGCCAGCAGCCGGGCGATGGGAGACACCGGGGAGCTGTTTTTT
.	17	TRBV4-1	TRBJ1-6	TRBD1	CASSKLTGVGFNSPLHF	TGCGCCAGCAGCAAACTGACAGGGGTTGGGTTCAATTCACCCCTCCACTTT
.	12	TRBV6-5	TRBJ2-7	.	CASSQDFYEQYF	TGTGCCAGCAGCCAAGACTTCTACGAGCAGTACTTC
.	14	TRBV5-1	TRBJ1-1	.	CASSLGSGRREAFF	TGCGCCAGCAGCTTGGGTTCGGGTCGCAGGGAAGCTTTCTTT
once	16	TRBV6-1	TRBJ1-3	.	CASSESGTYSGNTIYF	TGTGCCAGCAGTGAGTCTGGGACTTACTCTGGAAACACCATATATTTT
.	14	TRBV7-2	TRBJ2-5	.	CASSFGLAGETQYF	TGTGCCAGCAGCTTCGGACTGGCCGGGGAGACCCAGTACTTC
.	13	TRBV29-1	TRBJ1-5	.	CSVGADSNQPQHF	TGCAGCGTTGGGGCAGATAGCAATCAGCCCCAGCATTTT
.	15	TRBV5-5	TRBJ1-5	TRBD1	CASSLTGTGYQPQHF	TGTGCCAGCAGCTTGACCGGGACAGGGTATCAGCCCCAGCATTTT
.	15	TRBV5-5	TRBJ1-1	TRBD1	CASSLGQGRNTEAFF	TGTGCCAGCAGCTTGGGACAGGGCCGGAACACTGAAGCTTTCTTT
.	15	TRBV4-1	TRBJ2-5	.	CASSHRAGRQETQYF	TGCGCCAGCAGCCATCGGGCAGGGAGGCAAGAGACCCAGTACTTC
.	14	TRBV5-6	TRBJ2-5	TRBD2	CASSLRGGQETQYF	TGTGCCAGCAGCTTGCGGGGGGGCCAAGAGACCCAGTACTTC
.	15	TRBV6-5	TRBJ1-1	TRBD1	CASSYSGQMNTEAFF	TGTGCCAGCAGTTACTCGGGACAGATGAACACTGAAGCTTTCTTT
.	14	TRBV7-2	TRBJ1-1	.	CASSLGPGMTEAFF	TGTGCCAGCAGCTTAGGCCCAGGGATGACTGAAGCTTTCTTT
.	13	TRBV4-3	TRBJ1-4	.	CASSQVFGEKLFF	TGCGCCAGCAGCCAAGTTTTTGGGGAAAAACTGTTTTTT
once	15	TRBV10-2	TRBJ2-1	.	CASCERGSSYNEQFF	TGCGCCAGCTGCGAACGGGGGAGCTCCTACAATGAGCAGTTCTTC
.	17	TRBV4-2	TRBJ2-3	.	CASSQDSGGVVRDTQYF	TGTGCCAGCAGCCAAGATTCAGGGGGGGTGGTACGGGATACGCAGTATTTT
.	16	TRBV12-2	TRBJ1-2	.	CASRLARRNPNYGYTF	TGTGCAAGTCGCTTAGCGCGGAGAAACCCTAACTATGGCTACACCTTC
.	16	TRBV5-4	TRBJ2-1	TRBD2	CASSGGLAGGNNEQFF	TGTGCCAGCAGCGGGGGACTAGCGGGAGGGAATAATGAGCAGTTCTTC
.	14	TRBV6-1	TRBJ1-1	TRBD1	CASRGRGVNTEAFF	TGTGCCAGCAGAGGCAGGGGGGTTAACACTGAAGCTTTCTTT
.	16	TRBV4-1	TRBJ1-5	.	CASSQDLSETNQPQHF	TGCGCCAGCAGCCAAGATCTGTCCGAAACCAATCAGCCCCAGCATTTT
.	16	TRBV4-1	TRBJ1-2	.	CASSQPGSPKYYGYTF	TGCGCCAGCAGCCAACCCGGCTCACCCAAATACTATGGCTACACCTTC
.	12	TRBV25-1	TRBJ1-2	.	CASSRTVYGYTF	TGTGCCAGCAGTCGGACAGTCTATGGCTACACCTTC
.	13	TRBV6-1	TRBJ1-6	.	CASSEIRESPLHF	TGTGCCAGCAGTGAAATACGAGAGTCACCCCTCCACTTT
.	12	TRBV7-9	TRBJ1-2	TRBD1	CASSQTGNGYTF	TGTGCCAGCAGCCAGACAGGGAATGGCTACACCTTC
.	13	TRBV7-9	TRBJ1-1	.	CAGRTPMNTEAFF	TGTGCCGGCAGGACACCCATGAACACTGAAGCTTTCTTT
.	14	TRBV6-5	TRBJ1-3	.	CASSYSRGGNTIYF	TGTGCCAGCAGTTACTCGAGGGGGGGAAACACCATATATTTT
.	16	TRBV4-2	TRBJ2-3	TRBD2	CASSPQGAGEVDTQYF	TGTGCCAGCAGCCCCCAAGGAGCGGGGGAAGTAGATACGCAGTATTTT
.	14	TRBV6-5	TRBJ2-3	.	CASRFGGSTDTQYF	TGTGCCAGCAGATTTGGAGGGAGCACAGATACGCAGTATTTT
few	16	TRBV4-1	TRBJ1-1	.	CASSPQSRSRLSEAFF	TGCGCCAGCAGCCCCCAGAGCCGATCACGCCTTAGTGAAGCTTTCTTT
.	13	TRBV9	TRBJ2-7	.	CASSEGVDYEQYF	TGTGCCAGCAGCGAAGGGGTGGACTACGAGCAGTACTTC
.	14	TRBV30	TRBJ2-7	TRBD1	CAWSVQGSSYEQYF	TGTGCCTGGAGTGTACAGGGGAGCTCCTACGAGCAGTACTTC
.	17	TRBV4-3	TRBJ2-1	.	CASSQDPGAPSYNEQFF	TGCGCCAGCAGCCAAGATCCGGGGGCTCCCTCGTACAATGAGCAGTTCTTC
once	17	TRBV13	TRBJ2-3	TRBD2	CASSLETSGGNTDTQYF	TGTGCCAGCAGCTTAGAAACTAGCGGGGGGAACACAGATACGCAGTATTTT
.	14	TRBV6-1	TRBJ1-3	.	CASSVRNSGNTIYF	TGTGCCAGCAGTGTCAGGAACTCTGGAAACACCATATATTTT
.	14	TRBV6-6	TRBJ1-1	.	CASSSYRVNTEAFF	TGTGCCAGCAGTTCCTACAGGGTGAACACTGAAGCTTTCTTT
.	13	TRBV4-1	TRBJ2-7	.	CASSQSQTYEQYF	TGCGCCAGCAGCCAATCACAGACCTACGAGCAGTACTTC
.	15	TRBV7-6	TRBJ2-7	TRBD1	CASSPRTGTLGEQYF	TGTGCCAGCAGCCCCAGGACAGGGACCTTAGGCGAGCAGTACTTC
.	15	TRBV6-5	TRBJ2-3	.	CASALGQTGTDTQYF	TGTGCCAGCGCTCTAGGACAGACTGGTACAGATACGCAGTATTTT